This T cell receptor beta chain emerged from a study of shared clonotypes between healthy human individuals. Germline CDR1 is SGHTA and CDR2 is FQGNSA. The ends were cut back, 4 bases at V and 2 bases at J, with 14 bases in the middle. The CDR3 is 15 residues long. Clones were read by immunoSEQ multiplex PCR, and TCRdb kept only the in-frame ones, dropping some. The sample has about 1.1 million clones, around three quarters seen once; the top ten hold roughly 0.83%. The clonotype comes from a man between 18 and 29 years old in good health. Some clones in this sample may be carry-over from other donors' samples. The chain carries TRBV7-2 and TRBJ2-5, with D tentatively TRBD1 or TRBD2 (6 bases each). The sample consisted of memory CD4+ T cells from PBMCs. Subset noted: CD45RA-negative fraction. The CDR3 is CASSSWGAGQETQYF. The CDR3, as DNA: TGTGCCAGCAGCTCCTGGGGGGCGGGTCAAGAGACCCAGTACTTC.